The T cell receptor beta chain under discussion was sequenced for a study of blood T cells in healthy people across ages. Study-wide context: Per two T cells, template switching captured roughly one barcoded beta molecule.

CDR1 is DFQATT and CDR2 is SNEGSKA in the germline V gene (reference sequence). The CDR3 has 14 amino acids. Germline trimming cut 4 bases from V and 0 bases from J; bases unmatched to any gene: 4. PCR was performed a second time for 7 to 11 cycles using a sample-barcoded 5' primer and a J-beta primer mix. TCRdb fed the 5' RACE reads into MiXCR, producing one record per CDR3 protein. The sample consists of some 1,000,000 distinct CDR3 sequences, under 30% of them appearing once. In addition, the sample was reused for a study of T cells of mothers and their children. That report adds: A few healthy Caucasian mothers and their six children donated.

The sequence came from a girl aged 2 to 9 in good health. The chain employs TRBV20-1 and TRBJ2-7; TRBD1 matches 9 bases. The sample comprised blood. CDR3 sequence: CSAKGGQGSYEQYF. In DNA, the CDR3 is TGCAGTGCTAAGGGGGGACAGGGCTCCTACGAGCAGTACTTC.